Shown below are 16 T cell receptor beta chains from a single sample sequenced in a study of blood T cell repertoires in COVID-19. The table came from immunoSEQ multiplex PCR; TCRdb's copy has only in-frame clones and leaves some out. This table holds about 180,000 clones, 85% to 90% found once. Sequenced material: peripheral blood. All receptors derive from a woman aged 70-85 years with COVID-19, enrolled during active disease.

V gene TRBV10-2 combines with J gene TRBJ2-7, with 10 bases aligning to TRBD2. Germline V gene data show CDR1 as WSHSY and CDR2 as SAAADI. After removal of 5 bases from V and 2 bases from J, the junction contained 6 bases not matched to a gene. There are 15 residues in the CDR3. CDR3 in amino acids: CASSPGLANTYEQYF. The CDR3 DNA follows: TGCGCCAGCAGTCCGGGACTAGCGAATACCTACGAGCAGTACTTC.

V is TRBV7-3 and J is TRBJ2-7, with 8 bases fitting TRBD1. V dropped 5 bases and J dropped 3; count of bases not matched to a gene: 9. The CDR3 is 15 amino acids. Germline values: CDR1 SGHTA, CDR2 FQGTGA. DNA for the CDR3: TGTGCCAGCAGCCCGGCCCCAGGACAGGGCTACGAGCAGTACTTC. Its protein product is CASSPAPGQGYEQYF.

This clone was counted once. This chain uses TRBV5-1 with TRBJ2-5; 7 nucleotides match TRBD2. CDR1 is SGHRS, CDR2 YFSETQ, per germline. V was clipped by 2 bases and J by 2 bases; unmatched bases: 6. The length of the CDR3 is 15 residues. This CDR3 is CASSFNSGPQETQYF. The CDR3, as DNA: TGCGCCAGCAGCTTTAATAGCGGGCCTCAAGAGACCCAGTACTTC.

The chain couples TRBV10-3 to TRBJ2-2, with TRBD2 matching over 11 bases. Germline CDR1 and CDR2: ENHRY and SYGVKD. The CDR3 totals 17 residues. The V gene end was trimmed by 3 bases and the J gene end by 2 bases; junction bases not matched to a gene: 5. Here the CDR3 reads CAISDAGLADNTGELFF. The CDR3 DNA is TGTGCCATCAGTGACGCGGGACTAGCGGATAACACCGGGGAGCTGTTTTTT.

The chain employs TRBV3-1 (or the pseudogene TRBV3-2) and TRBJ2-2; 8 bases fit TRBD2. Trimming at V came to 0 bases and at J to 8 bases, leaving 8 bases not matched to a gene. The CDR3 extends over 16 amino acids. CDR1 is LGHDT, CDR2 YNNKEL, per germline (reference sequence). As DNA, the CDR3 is TGTGCCAGCAGCCAAGAACTAGCGGATTTGGCTGGGGAGCTGTTTTTT. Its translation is CASSQELADLAGELFF.

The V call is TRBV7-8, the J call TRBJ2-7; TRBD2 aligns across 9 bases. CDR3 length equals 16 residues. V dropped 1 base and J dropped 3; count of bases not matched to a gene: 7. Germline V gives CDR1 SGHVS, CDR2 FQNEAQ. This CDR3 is CASSLGQASGIYEQYF. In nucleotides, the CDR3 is TGTGCCAGCAGCTTAGGACAGGCTAGCGGGATCTACGAGCAGTACTTC.

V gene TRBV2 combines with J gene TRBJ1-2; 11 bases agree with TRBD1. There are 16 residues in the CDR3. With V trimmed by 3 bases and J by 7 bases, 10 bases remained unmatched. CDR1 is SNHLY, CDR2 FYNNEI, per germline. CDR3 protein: CASSDLSGGTGGGYTF. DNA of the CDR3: TGTGCCAGCAGTGATTTGTCGGGAGGGACAGGGGGTGGCTACACCTTC. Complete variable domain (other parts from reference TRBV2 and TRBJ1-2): EPEVTQTPSHQVTQMGQEVILRCVPISNHLYFYWYRQILGQKVEFLVSFYNNEISEKSEIFDDQFSVERPDGSNFTLKIRSTKLEDSAMYFCASSDLSGGTGGGYTFGSGTRLTVV.

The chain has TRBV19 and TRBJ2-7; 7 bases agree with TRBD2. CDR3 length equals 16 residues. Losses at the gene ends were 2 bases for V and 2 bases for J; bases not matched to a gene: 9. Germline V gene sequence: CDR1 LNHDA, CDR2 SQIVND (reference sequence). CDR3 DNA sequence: TGTGCCAGTAGTATAATGTTGCTAGCGGACCCCTACGAGCAGTACTTC. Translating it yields CASSIMLLADPYEQYF.

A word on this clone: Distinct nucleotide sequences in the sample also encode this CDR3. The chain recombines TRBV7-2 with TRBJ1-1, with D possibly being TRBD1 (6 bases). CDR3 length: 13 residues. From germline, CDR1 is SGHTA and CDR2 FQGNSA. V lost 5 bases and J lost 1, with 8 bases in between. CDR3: CASSQGRNTEAFF. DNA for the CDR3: TGTGCCAGCAGCCAGGGGAGGAACACTGAAGCTTTCTTT.

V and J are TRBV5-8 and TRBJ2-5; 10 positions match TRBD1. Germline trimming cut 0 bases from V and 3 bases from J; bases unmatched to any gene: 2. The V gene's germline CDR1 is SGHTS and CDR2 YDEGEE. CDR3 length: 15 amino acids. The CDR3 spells CASSLAGQGKETQYF. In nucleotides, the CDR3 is TGTGCCAGCAGCTTGGCGGGACAGGGGAAAGAGACCCAGTACTTC. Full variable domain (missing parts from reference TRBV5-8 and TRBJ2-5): EAGVTQSPTHLIKTRGQQATLRCSPISGHTSVYWYQQALGLGLQFLLWYDEGEERNRGNFPPRFSGRQFPNYSSELNVNALELEDSALYLCASSLAGQGKETQYFGPGTRLLVL.

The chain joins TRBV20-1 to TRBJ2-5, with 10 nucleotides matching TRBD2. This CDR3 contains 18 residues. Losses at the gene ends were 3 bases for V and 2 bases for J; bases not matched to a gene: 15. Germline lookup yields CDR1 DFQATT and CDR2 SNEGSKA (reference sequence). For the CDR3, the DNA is TGCAGTGCTAGTAGGGGTCTAGCGGGAGATGGGGGTCAAGAGACCCAGTACTTC. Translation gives CSASRGLAGDGGQETQYF.

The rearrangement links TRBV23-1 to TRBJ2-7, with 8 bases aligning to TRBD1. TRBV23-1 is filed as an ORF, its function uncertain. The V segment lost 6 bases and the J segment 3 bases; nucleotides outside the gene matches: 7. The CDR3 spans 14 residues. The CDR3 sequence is CASRPGQEDYEQYF. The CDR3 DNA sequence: TGCGCCAGCAGGCCGGGACAGGAGGACTACGAGCAGTACTTC.

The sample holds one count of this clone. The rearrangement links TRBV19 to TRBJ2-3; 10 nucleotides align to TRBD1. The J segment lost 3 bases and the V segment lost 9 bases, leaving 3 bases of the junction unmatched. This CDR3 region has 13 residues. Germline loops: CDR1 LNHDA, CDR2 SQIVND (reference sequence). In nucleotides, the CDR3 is TGTGCCAGCGGGACAGGGGATACAGATACGCAGTATTTT. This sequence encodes CASGTGDTDTQYF.

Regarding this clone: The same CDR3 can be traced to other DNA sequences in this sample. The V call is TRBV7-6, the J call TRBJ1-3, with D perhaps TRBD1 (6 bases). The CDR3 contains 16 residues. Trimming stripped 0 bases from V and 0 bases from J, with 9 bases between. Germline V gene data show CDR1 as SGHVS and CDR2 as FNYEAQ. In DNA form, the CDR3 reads TGTGCCAGCAGCTTAGCGACAGGTTCCTCTGGAAACACCATATATTTT. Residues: CASSLATGSSGNTIYF.

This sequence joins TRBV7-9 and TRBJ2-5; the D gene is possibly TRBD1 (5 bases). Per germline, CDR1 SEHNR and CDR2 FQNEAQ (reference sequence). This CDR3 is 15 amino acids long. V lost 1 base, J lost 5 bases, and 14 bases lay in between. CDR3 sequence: CASSLGLTEMETQYF. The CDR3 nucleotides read TGTGCCAGCAGCTTAGGCTTGACAGAGATGGAGACCCAGTACTTC.

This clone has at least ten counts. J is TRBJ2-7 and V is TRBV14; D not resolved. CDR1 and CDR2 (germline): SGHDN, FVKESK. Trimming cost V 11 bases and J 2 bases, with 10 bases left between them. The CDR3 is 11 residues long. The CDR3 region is CALLTPYEQYF. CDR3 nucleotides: TGTGCCCTGCTGACACCCTACGAGCAGTACTTC. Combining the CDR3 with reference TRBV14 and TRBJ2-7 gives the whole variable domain EAGVTQFPSHSVIEKGQTVTLRCDPISGHDNLYWYRRVMGKEIKFLLHFVKESKQDESGMPNNRFLAERTGGTYSTLKVQPAELEDSGVYFCALLTPYEQYFGPGTRLTVT.